These T cell receptor beta chains were read from a single sample in a study of cytomegalovirus exposure and HLA in healthy donors. Sequencing used immunoSEQ multiplex PCR; TCRdb keeps in-frame clones, though not all of them. In the table there are around 130,000 clones, 75% to 85% of which are singletons. The material sequenced was PBMCs. All receptors come from a man aged 18 to 35 in good health and CMV-seronegative. CDR3s include the opening cysteine and the closing phenylalanine or tryptophan. D genes are given only for firm matches. Not all rows give a size; the values are once, few, many and, for expanded clones, a class.

d_call	v_call	clone_size	cdr3_length	j_call	cdr3_aa	cdr3_nt
.	TRBV18	.	17	TRBJ2-6	CASSIQGRSSGANVLTF	TGTGCCAGCTCAATACAGGGTCGGTCATCTGGGGCCAACGTCCTGACTTTC
TRBD1	TRBV9	.	15	TRBJ1-5	CASSRDRAGNQPQHF	TGTGCCAGCAGCCGAGACAGGGCGGGCAATCAGCCCCAGCATTTT
.	TRBV5-1	once	16	TRBJ2-2	CASSLGRATNTGELFF	TGCGCCAGCAGCTTGGGCAGGGCCACGAACACCGGGGAGCTGTTTTTT
TRBD2	TRBV5-3	.	18	TRBJ2-1	CARSLVPSGMSSYNEQFF	TGTGCCAGAAGCTTGGTGCCTAGCGGAATGAGCTCCTACAATGAGCAGTTCTTC
TRBD2	TRBV2	.	15	TRBJ2-2	CASSRSGRRAGELFF	TGTGCCAGCAGTCGTAGCGGGAGGAGGGCCGGGGAGCTGTTTTTT
.	TRBV9	.	13	TRBJ2-6	CASLTHGANVLTF	TGTGCCAGCTTAACTCATGGGGCCAACGTCCTGACTTTC
.	TRBV18	.	13	TRBJ1-4	CASSPLNREKLFF	TGTGCCAGCTCACCTTTAAACAGGGAAAAACTGTTTTTT
TRBD1	TRBV13	.	16	TRBJ2-7	CASSERGQGNTYEQYF	TGTGCCAGCAGCGAGAGAGGACAGGGTAATACCTACGAGCAGTACTTC
TRBD1	TRBV19	.	15	TRBJ2-3	CASSTGQGATDTQYF	TGTGCCAGTAGTACGGGACAGGGGGCAACAGATACGCAGTATTTT
TRBD1	TRBV19	.	13	TRBJ1-2	CATRQGRSDGYTF	TGTGCCACCCGACAGGGTCGGTCCGATGGCTACACCTTC
TRBD1	TRBV30	.	14	TRBJ1-4	CAWSVQGAYEKLFF	TGTGCCTGGAGTGTACAGGGGGCTTATGAAAAACTGTTTTTT
TRBD1	TRBV10-3	.	15	TRBJ1-1	CAIRTTEGANGGAFF	TGTGCCATCAGGACCACCGAGGGGGCCAACGGGGGAGCTTTCTTT
TRBD2	TRBV9	.	18	TRBJ2-2	CASSVGLAGVGNTGELFF	TGTGCCAGCAGCGTAGGGCTAGCGGGAGTTGGGAACACCGGGGAGCTGTTTTTT
.	TRBV7-9	.	12	TRBJ2-7	CSSSFTRYEQYF	TGTTCCAGCAGCTTTACCCGGTACGAGCAGTACTTC
TRBD1	TRBV23-1	.	16	TRBJ1-3	CASSQARGLRGNTIYF	TGCGCCAGCAGTCAGGCCAGGGGGCTAAGGGGAAACACCATATATTTT
.	TRBV5-1	.	19	TRBJ2-1	CASSVRGQGSSGSYNEQFF	TGCGCCAGCAGCGTCCGAGGGCAGGGGAGTTCCGGCTCCTACAATGAGCAGTTCTTC
.	TRBV28	.	14	TRBJ2-5	CASSFQGSRETQYF	TGTGCCAGCAGTTTTCAGGGATCGAGGGAGACCCAGTACTTC
TRBD1	TRBV7-8	.	15	TRBJ1-1	CASSLIRDSGSEAFF	TGTGCCAGCAGCTTAATACGGGACAGCGGGAGTGAAGCTTTCTTT
.	TRBV18	.	14	TRBJ1-1	CASSPNDGATEAFF	TGTGCCAGCTCACCAAACGATGGGGCCACTGAAGCTTTCTTT
TRBD1	TRBV9	.	13	TRBJ1-5	CASSVRQGQPQHF	TGTGCCAGCAGCGTACGACAGGGACAGCCCCAGCATTTT
TRBD2	TRBV5-6	.	14	TRBJ2-1	CASSLTSGINEQFF	TGTGCCAGCAGCTTAACTAGCGGGATTAATGAGCAGTTCTTC
.	TRBV4-2	.	17	TRBJ2-3	CASSQGASRFSADTQYF	TGTGCCAGCAGCCAAGGGGCTAGCAGATTCAGCGCAGATACGCAGTATTTT
TRBD1	TRBV30	.	13	TRBJ2-5	CAWETGGGQAQYF	TGTGCCTGGGAGACAGGGGGGGGGCAGGCCCAGTACTTC
TRBD2	TRBV4-3	.	16	TRBJ2-1	CASSQGTSGSLYEQFF	TGCGCCAGCAGCCAAGGGACTAGCGGGAGTTTATATGAGCAGTTCTTC
.	TRBV7-3	once	16	TRBJ2-1	CASSPHLTSSYNEQFF	TGTGCCAGCAGCCCCCACCTTACGAGCTCCTACAATGAGCAGTTCTTC
.	TRBV11-3	.	11	TRBJ1-3	CASSSGNTIYF	TGTGCCAGCAGCTCAGGAAACACCATATATTTT
TRBD2	TRBV6-1	few	16	TRBJ2-7	CASSAPTSGRAHEQYF	TGTGCCAGCAGTGCGCCCACTAGCGGGAGGGCCCACGAGCAGTACTTC
TRBD1	TRBV12-5	.	17	TRBJ2-5	CASGGRDRGSSGETQYF	TGTGCTAGTGGTGGAAGGGACAGGGGGAGTTCTGGAGAGACCCAGTACTTC
TRBD2	TRBV5-4	.	15	TRBJ2-7	CASSLLGTRSYEQYF	TGTGCCAGCAGCCTGCTGGGGACTAGAAGCTACGAGCAGTACTTC
.	TRBV7-3	.	19	TRBJ1-6	CASSLTGPKSNAGISPLHF	TGTGCCAGCAGCTTAACGGGCCCCAAGTCCAACGCGGGAATTTCACCCCTCCACTTT
.	TRBV4-3	.	16	TRBJ2-1	CASSQDSGIRYNEQFF	TGCGCCAGCAGCCAAGATTCGGGAATCCGGTACAATGAGCAGTTCTTC
.	TRBV9	.	15	TRBJ2-1	CASSVATWGEDEQFF	TGTGCCAGCAGCGTAGCAACTTGGGGGGAAGATGAGCAGTTCTTC
TRBD2	TRBV13	.	18	TRBJ2-1	CASSLFFTRERGYNEQFF	TGTGCCAGCAGCTTATTCTTTACGCGGGAGCGAGGGTACAATGAGCAGTTCTTC
.	TRBV25-1	few	17	TRBJ1-4	CASSEYVGQSTNEKLFF	TGTGCCAGCAGTGAATATGTAGGACAGTCAACTAATGAAAAACTGTTTTTT
TRBD2	TRBV5-1	.	13	TRBJ2-5	CASFVGGQETQYF	TGCGCCAGCTTTGTGGGAGGGCAAGAGACCCAGTACTTC
.	TRBV30	.	15	TRBJ1-2	CAWSGQTEFAYGYTF	TGTGCCTGGAGTGGTCAGACAGAATTTGCCTATGGCTACACCTTC
TRBD1	TRBV5-1	.	14	TRBJ1-2	CASSLVPGTGGYTF	TGCGCCAGCAGCTTGGTGCCAGGGACAGGGGGCTACACCTTC
.	TRBV30	.	14	TRBJ1-4	CAWSVERVNEKLFF	TGTGCCTGGAGTGTCGAACGGGTGAATGAAAAACTGTTTTTT
.	TRBV7-9	.	14	TRBJ1-2	CASSPTDANYGYTF	TGTGCCAGCAGTCCGACAGACGCAAACTATGGCTACACCTTC
TRBD2	TRBV18	.	17	TRBJ2-5	CASSPTPGTSGRKVQYF	TGTGCCAGCTCACCGACTCCCGGGACTAGCGGGAGAAAGGTGCAGTACTTC
.	TRBV6-5	.	13	TRBJ1-2	CASSYEGGSGYTF	TGTGCCAGCAGTTATGAGGGTGGGTCTGGCTACACCTTC
TRBD2	TRBV6-5	.	15	TRBJ2-7	CASSYSAGGNYEQYF	TGTGCCAGCAGTTACTCGGCGGGGGGAAACTACGAGCAGTACTTC
.	TRBV4-3	.	15	TRBJ2-2	CASSQVASNTGELFF	TGCGCCAGCAGCCAAGTAGCAAGCAACACCGGGGAGCTGTTTTTT
TRBD1	TRBV6-5	once	15	TRBJ1-2	CASRRGTGEGKGYTF	TGTGCCAGCAGGCGCGGGACAGGGGAGGGTAAGGGCTACACCTTC
TRBD1	TRBV9	.	16	TRBJ1-6	CASRTGPVSYNSPLHF	TGTGCCAGCAGGACAGGGCCGGTCTCCTATAATTCACCCCTCCACTTT
.	TRBV28	.	15	TRBJ1-3	CASALTVRTGNTIYF	TGTGCCAGCGCCCTCACGGTCCGAACGGGAAACACCATATATTTT
.	TRBV11-2	.	16	TRBJ2-7	CASSENSGVLVYEQYF	TGTGCCAGCAGCGAAAATTCAGGGGTTTTAGTCTACGAGCAGTACTTC